The source of this TCR beta chain is a study of cytomegalovirus exposure and HLA in healthy donors. V was trimmed by 1 base and J by 5 bases, leaving 11 bases between them. CDR3 size: 14 residues. CDR1 is SGHTA, CDR2 FQGNSA, per germline. Researchers ran the PCR with 60 Vbeta and 13 Jbeta primers. Only in-frame clones appear in the TCRdb table, and some are missing; sequencing was by immunoSEQ multiplex PCR. The sample has 100,000 or so clones, 65% to 80% seen once. The sample holds one count of this clone. This TCR was sampled from a male donor in good health and CMV-seronegative. V and J are TRBV7-2 and TRBJ1-2, with TRBD1 as a possible D gene (5 bases). The sample comprised PBMCs. The CDR3 reads CASSLGARVYGYTF. In DNA, the CDR3 is TGTGCCAGCAGCTTAGGGGCCAGGGTTTATGGCTACACCTTC.